This T cell receptor (beta chain) was captured in a study of blood T cell repertoires in COVID-19. Generated by immunoSEQ multiplex PCR, the TCRdb table keeps only in-frame clones and is missing some. Of about 76,000 clones in the sample, 80% to 90% are singletons; the top ten hold roughly 11%. Seattle researchers signed up patients amid active infection and tracked them longitudinally. Source material: peripheral blood. This TCR came from a man aged 55-75 years with COVID-19, enrolled during active disease.

The CDR3 bases are TGTGCCAGCAGCTTGGGGACTAGCGGAACAAATACGCAGTATTTT. Translation gives CASSLGTSGTNTQYF. This chain links TRBV11-1 with TRBJ2-3; TRBD2 aligns across 11 bases. CDR3 length: 15 amino acids. The V segment lost 3 bases and the J segment 7 bases; nucleotides outside the gene matches: 6. Germline V gene lookup returns CDR1 SGHAT and CDR2 FQDESV (reference sequence).